The subject of this entry is one T cell receptor beta chain. Its antigen remains unidentified. No quality values exist for individual bases; no much larger clone is one base distant. Synthetic TCR analog templates were spiked into each PCR to estimate absolute template abundance from read counts. The immunoSEQ assay used bias-controlled V and J gene primers to amplify TCRbeta CDR3 regions from genomic DNA. Rearranged TCRbeta segments were sequenced at approximately 20X coverage. The paper's data handling went like this. Clustering was used to correct sequencing errors, and CDR3s were annotated against IMGT so that V, D and J genes could be assigned. Only productive TCRbeta rearrangements were used in downstream analyses, excluding out-of-frame or stop-codon sequences. To compute clonality, Shannon entropy was normalized by the log of the number of unique productive sequences and then subtracted from one. Clones differing between time points or between blood and tumor were identified by Fisher's exact test with Benjamini-Hochberg correction at adjusted p below 0.01. What TCRdb holds here is the immuneACCESS table cut down to in-frame rearrangements. Part of the clones is not present; checked against another copy, under half of the missing clones reflect an unresolved V gene, and the others are unexplained. V, J and clone size were drawn from that table, and D and trimming were deduced from the DNA. For this sample there are roughly 100,000 clones; roughly 83% appear just once. The top ten clonotypes cover approximately 8.4% of the sample.

The data stem from a study of PD-L1 blockade in urothelial cancer (dated by TCRdb to the late 2010s). For context, the study as a whole: Every patient began therapy at some point between 2013 and 2015 and was given atezolizumab 1,200 mg intravenously every 3 weeks. Blood samples gave median yields of approximately 130,000 T cells and more than 80,000 unique TCRs, along with a median clonality of 0.080. Roughly 9 patients reached durable clinical benefit, while some 19 patients did not. Durable clinical benefit was defined as progression-free survival longer than 6 months, and TCR features were also tested against progression-free and overall survival. Twenty-five of 29 patients were identified as males with urothelial cancer of bladder origin, and a prior smoking history was reported by 18 of 29 patients. The study, an exploratory multi-omic analysis, examined somatic, immune and clinical correlates of response to PD-L1 blockade with atezolizumab in urothelial cancer. Pretreatment tumor samples and matched peripheral blood, collected serially before and after atezolizumab treatment, underwent TCR sequencing. An ECOG performance status of 0 or 1 was recorded for the patients, and 0 to 3 prior chemotherapy regimens had been received by the patients. In the same patients, whole exome sequencing and RNA sequencing of pretreatment tumors were performed in addition to TCR sequencing. Some 30 patients had pretreatment blood TCR-seq, about 25 had at least one posttreatment blood collection, and about 25 had tumor TCR-seq. Blood samples were analyzed at 3 weeks after treatment start (second dose) and at 6 weeks after treatment start. Overall results and qualifications from the work: At 3 weeks after the start of treatment, tumor-associated TCR clones in peripheral blood had expanded more in patients with durable benefit (n of about 22, p = 0.022). A pretreatment peripheral blood TCR clonality below the median was linked to improved progression-free and overall survival. Because of the small sample size (n = 29) and the many exploratory analyses performed, the results are intended to be regarded as hypothesis-generating.

The time point label for this specimen denotes: peripheral blood 6 weeks after treatment start. A total of around 30 patients with locally advanced or metastatic urothelial carcinoma, treated at Memorial Sloan Kettering on a trial protocol, made up the cohort. Peripheral blood mononuclear cells were collected pretreatment and during treatment, with between 1 and 8 total time points obtained per patient. The Qiagen DNeasy Blood extraction kit was used to purify genomic DNA from total PBMCs and from tumor samples. PBMCs were collected pretreatment and during treatment, and were isolated and stored as previously described. This receptor was taken from a man between 65 and 85 years old with urothelial cancer. The sequencing used PBMCs, collected around atezolizumab (anti-PD-L1) treatment.

The CDR3 region has the sequence CASGLVRGSGANVLTF. The nucleotides are TGTGCTAGTGGTTTAGTCCGCGGCTCTGGGGCCAACGTCCTGACTTTC. The V and J genes are TRBV12-5 and TRBJ2-6; confidence is insufficient to name the D gene. Between the V and J ends, shortened by 3 bases and 0 bases respectively, the junction contains 9 bases. The germline V gene gives CDR1 as LGHNT and CDR2 as FRNRAP. The CDR3 holds 16 amino acids from the cysteine to the phenylalanine. Kept here is only the CDR3 DNA, which spans 48 bases and is read in frame from base 1.